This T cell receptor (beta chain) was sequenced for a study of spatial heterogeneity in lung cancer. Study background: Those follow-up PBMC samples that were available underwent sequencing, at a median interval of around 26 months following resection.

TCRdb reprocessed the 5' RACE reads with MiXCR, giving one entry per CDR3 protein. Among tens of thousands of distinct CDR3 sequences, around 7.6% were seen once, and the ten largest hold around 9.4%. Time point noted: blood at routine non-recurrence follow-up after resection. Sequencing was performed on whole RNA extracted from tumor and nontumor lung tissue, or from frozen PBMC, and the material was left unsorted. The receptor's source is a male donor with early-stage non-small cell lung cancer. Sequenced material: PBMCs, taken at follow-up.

Here the CDR3 DNA reads TGTGCCAGCAGTTACTCACAGGGGGCCGATGGCTACACCTTC. Amino acid sequence: CASSYSQGADGYTF. The chain joins TRBV6-5 to TRBJ1-2; 9 nucleotides align to TRBD1. With 0 bases clipped from V and 6 bases from J, the junction kept 2 bases outside the gene matches. CDR1 and CDR2 from the germline V gene are MNHEY and SVGAGI. This CDR3 contains 14 residues.